Presented here are 28 T cell receptor beta chains from one specimen sequenced in a study of identical twins. Each CDR3 protein is one row after TCRdb ran MiXCR on the 5' RACE reads. The sample gives under 450,000 distinct CDR3 sequences, 18% of which show up once; roughly 12% is in the top ten. The sample comprised naive T cells sorted from blood. These receptors were obtained from a man between 45 and 60 years old in good health.

This clonotype was picked up a small number of times. The chain recombines TRBV28 with TRBJ2-3; 7 bases match TRBD1. This CDR3 comprises 15 residues. Germline CDR1 MDHEN, CDR2 SYDVKM. V trimming: 4 bases; J trimming: 4 bases; junction bases outside the gene matches: 8. CDR3 sequence: CASSSPQGTADTQYF. The CDR3 DNA sequence: TGTGCCAGCAGTTCACCGCAGGGGACAGCAGATACGCAGTATTTT.

This clonotype appeared many times. The chain joins TRBV27 to TRBJ1-1, with no clear D. The CDR3 covers 16 residues. V shed 3 bases and J shed 0 bases, with 14 bases lying between them. Germline CDR1 reads MNHEY; CDR2 reads SMNVEV (reference sequence). The CDR3 spells CASSFNIGHVNTEAFF. For the CDR3, the DNA is TGTGCCAGCAGTTTTAATATTGGGCACGTGAACACTGAAGCTTTCTTT.

The chain carries TRBV28 and TRBJ2-7; D may be TRBD1 or TRBD2 (7 bases each). The CDR3 runs 15 residues. V was shortened by 5 bases and J by 5 bases, with 19 bases between the two germline ends. Germline CDR1 MDHEN, CDR2 SYDVKM. CDR3 sequence: CASSLLWQGGNEQYF. The CDR3 DNA follows: TGTGCCAGCAGTCTTCTGTGGCAGGGGGGGAACGAGCAGTACTTC.

This clonotype was found a few times. The V call is TRBV6-2 or TRBV6-3, the J call TRBJ2-1, with D hard to call. The V gene's germline CDR1 is MNHEY and CDR2 SVGEGT. This CDR3 is 14 amino acids long. Trimming removed 2 bases at V and 8 bases at J, with 13 bases between. CDR3 residues: CASSYTTLRDEQFF. CDR3 in DNA: TGTGCCAGCAGTTACACAACCCTTAGGGATGAGCAGTTCTTC.

This chain joins TRBV29-1 and TRBJ2-2, with TRBD1 matching 8 bases. Germline values: CDR1 SQVTM, CDR2 ANQGSEA. V was pared by 7 bases and J by 6 bases, with 4 bases of the junction left unmatched. The CDR3 consists of 12 residues. CDR3 sequence reads: CSGTGLAGELFF. In DNA form, the CDR3 reads TGCAGCGGGACAGGGTTGGCCGGGGAGCTGTTTTTT.

Only a few counts were recorded for this clonotype. The V gene is TRBV7-6, the J gene TRBJ1-1, with D possibly matching TRBD1 (5 bases). CDR1 and CDR2 (germline): SGHVS, FNYEAQ. V shed 0 bases and J shed 3 bases, with 14 bases lying between them. This CDR3 has 16 residues. The CDR3 DNA is TGTGCCAGCAGCTTAGCGAGGGGATGGGCAGACACTGAAGCTTTCTTT. Protein: CASSLARGWADTEAFF.

This clonotype has at least ten counts. The chain joins TRBV29-1 to TRBJ2-2, with 10 bases lining up with TRBD2. Unmatched junction bases numbered 4, after V lost 7 bases and J lost 2 bases. The CDR3 sequence is 14 residues long. Germline CDR1 is SQVTM and CDR2 is ANQGSEA. This CDR3 reads CSAGLAANTGELFF. As DNA, the CDR3 is TGCAGCGCCGGACTAGCGGCTAACACCGGGGAGCTGTTTTTT.

This clonotype was seen a handful of times. V gene TRBV7-2 combines with J gene TRBJ2-7; D is undetermined. Germline CDR1 SGHTA, CDR2 FQGNSA. Trimming left V 3 bases short and J 0 bases short, with 9 bases between. The length of the CDR3 is 14 residues. CDR3 sequence (DNA): TGTGCCAGCAGCTTGGAACGGAACTCCTACGAGCAGTACTTC. Protein product: CASSLERNSYEQYF.

This clonotype was observed a handful of times. This rearrangement joins TRBV9 to TRBJ1-2; 8 positions match TRBD1. The CDR3 sequence is 16 residues long. V gave up 1 base and J gave up 1 base; unmatched junction bases: 6. The germline V gene has CDR1 SGDLS and CDR2 YYNGEE. The CDR3 sequence: CASSVNPDRVNYGYTF. CDR3 nucleotide sequence: TGTGCCAGCAGCGTAAACCCGGACAGGGTTAACTATGGCTACACCTTC.

V gene TRBV5-1 combines with J gene TRBJ2-2, with 13 bases fitting TRBD2. Germline V gene sequence: CDR1 SGHRS, CDR2 YFSETQ. The CDR3 consists of 19 residues. Trimming took 4 bases from V and 1 from J; bases not matched to a gene: 10. The CDR3 DNA sequence: TGCGCCAGCAGCGCGTGGACTAGCGGGGGTCAAAGGAACACCGGGGAGCTGTTTTTT. It specifies CASSAWTSGGQRNTGELFF.

This clonotype showed up many times. The V and J genes are TRBV20-1 and TRBJ2-7; D may be TRBD1 (6 bases). With 5 bases removed from V and 6 bases from J, the gap between germline ends came to 17 bases. Germline V lookup: CDR1 DFQATT, CDR2 SNEGSKA (reference sequence). The CDR3 runs to 13 residues. The CDR3 loop reads CSASDSSRGEQYF. The CDR3 DNA follows: TGCAGTGCTTCGGACAGCTCCAGGGGCGAGCAGTACTTC.

The chain carries TRBV6-1 and TRBJ2-2; D remains ambiguous. CDR1 is MNHNS, CDR2 SASEGT, per germline. This CDR3 spans 16 amino acids. Trimming removed 8 bases from V and 7 bases from J, with 23 bases in between. DNA of the CDR3: TGTGCCAGCGGCCTGAGTGCTTGGTCGTTAATCGGGGAGCTGTTTTTT. This sequence encodes CASGLSAWSLIGELFF.

The V gene is TRBV5-1, the J gene TRBJ2-1; a weak D match, TRBD1 (6 bases). The germline V gene encodes CDR1 SGHRS and CDR2 YFSETQ. The V gene lost 0 bases and the J gene lost 4 bases, with 17 bases spanning the gap. CDR3 length equals 17 residues. The CDR3 DNA sequence: TGCGCCAGCAGCTTGGACCAGGGGTTCAATCATTACAATGAGCAGTTCTTC. It yields the protein CASSLDQGFNHYNEQFF.

Concerning this clonotype itself: An end of the junction does not agree with germline; a read error may underlie this. This rearrangement joins TRBV10-3 to TRBJ2-2, with a tentative D call TRBD2 (5 bases). Looked up from germline, CDR1 is ENHRY and CDR2 is SYGVKD. The CDR3 loop spans 15 amino acids. The CDR3 sequence is CAISESLFGTGVLFF. The CDR3 region has the DNA TGTGCCATCAGTGAGAGTCTCTTCGGAACCGGGGTGCTGTTTTTT.

This clonotype was seen ten or more times. The V gene is TRBV5-5, the J gene TRBJ2-1; a possible D gene is TRBD2 (6 bases). Germline V CDR1 and CDR2: SGHKS, YYEKEE (reference sequence). V was pared by 0 bases and J by 4 bases, with 11 bases between. This CDR3 is 15 amino acids long. The CDR3: CASSLDSGDYNEQFF. Here the CDR3 DNA reads TGTGCCAGCAGCTTGGATAGCGGTGATTACAATGAGCAGTTCTTC.

This clonotype was recorded a few times. The rearrangement joins TRBV4-1 to TRBJ2-7; unclear D gene. The germline V and J ends were trimmed by 0 bases and 6 bases, with 6 bases remaining between them. From germline, CDR1 is MGHRA and CDR2 YSYEKL. CDR3 length equals 12 residues. CDR3 region: CASSQDVGEQYF. Written as DNA, the CDR3 is TGCGCCAGCAGCCAAGATGTGGGCGAGCAGTACTTC.

This sequence joins TRBV11-2 and TRBJ2-3, with 9 bases lining up with TRBD2. Germline trimming cut 5 bases from V and 2 bases from J; bases unmatched to any gene: 2. From germline, CDR1 is SGHAT and CDR2 FQNNGV. The length of the CDR3 is 14 residues. This chain's CDR3 is CASSRTSATDTQYF. As DNA, the CDR3 is TGTGCCAGCAGCAGGACTAGCGCCACAGATACGCAGTATTTT.

This clonotype was observed a handful of times. The chain recombines TRBV15 with TRBJ1-5; the D gene is possibly TRBD1 (6 bases). Trimming took off 0 bases at V and 3 bases at J, with 9 bases between the two ends. CDR1 is LNHNV and CDR2 is YYDKDF in the germline V gene (reference sequence). This CDR3 has 15 amino acids. CDR3 DNA sequence: TGTGCCACCAGCAGAGAAAGGACAGCCAATCAGCCCCAGCATTTT. As protein: CATSRERTANQPQHF.

The rearrangement links TRBV6-1 to TRBJ2-7; TRBD1 matches 7 bases. CDR3 size: 14 residues. Germline trimming cut 6 bases from V and 3 bases from J; bases unmatched to any gene: 8. The germline V gene encodes CDR1 MNHNS and CDR2 SASEGT. The CDR3 loop reads CASSKDRVNYEQYF. Written as DNA, the CDR3 is TGTGCCAGCAGCAAAGACAGGGTAAACTACGAGCAGTACTTC.

The chain carries TRBV6-5 and TRBJ2-7, with D possibly being TRBD2 (7 bases). Deletions cut 2 bases from V and 5 bases from J, with 13 bases between. The CDR3 consists of 14 residues. CDR1 is MNHEY and CDR2 is SVGAGI in the germline V gene. The CDR3 DNA reads TGTGCCAGCAGTTACCGCCAGCGGGACAACGAGCAGTACTTC. Protein sequence: CASSYRQRDNEQYF.

This clonotype was recorded at least ten times. This rearrangement joins TRBV5-1 to TRBJ2-1; D is undetermined. Trimming stripped 0 bases from V and 4 bases from J, with 11 bases between. The CDR3 loop spans 15 amino acids. The germline CDR1 and CDR2 sequences are SGHRS and YFSETQ. CDR3 protein: CASSLASWGYNEQFF. In nucleotides, the CDR3 is TGCGCCAGCAGCTTGGCCTCGTGGGGTTACAATGAGCAGTTCTTC. Using reference TRBV5-1 and TRBJ2-1 for the parts outside the CDR3, the full variable domain is KAGVTQTPRYLIKTRGQQVTLSCSPISGHRSVSWYQQTPGQGLQFLFEYFSETQRNKGNFPGRFSGRQFSNSRSEMNVSTLELGDSALYLCASSLASWGYNEQFFGPGTRLTVL.

This clonotype was counted between two and nine times. It is unclear where the CDR3 begins or ends on the DNA, so no DNA is shown, and the CDR3 is as TCRdb lists it. The chain is built from TRBV6-2 or TRBV6-3 and TRBJ2-2; TRBD1, as called in the table, went unchecked against the DNA. Germline V gene sequence: CDR1 MNHEY, CDR2 SVGEGT. The CDR3 contains 16 residues when both ends are counted. CDR3 protein: CASTGDRGRTPGSCFF.

Concerning this clonotype: This may be a read error, as it is one base from a much larger clone. The chain combines TRBV20-1 with TRBJ2-3, with D possibly matching TRBD2 (6 bases). CDR3 length: 13 residues. Trimming took off 3 bases at V and 4 bases at J, with 11 bases between the two ends. The V gene's germline CDR1 is DFQATT and CDR2 SNEGSKA (reference sequence). This CDR3 reads CSARRGHPDTQYF. In nucleotides, the CDR3 is TGCAGTGCTAGGCGGGGTCACCCAGATACGCAGTATTTT.

The chain's CDR3 is CASSQEQRGTEAFF. The CDR3 DNA reads as TGCGCCAGCAGCCAAGAACAGAGAGGCACTGAAGCTTTCTTT. This chain connects TRBV4-1 to TRBJ1-1; D remains ambiguous. The CDR3 extends over 14 amino acids. In germline, CDR1 is MGHRA, CDR2 YSYEKL. The germline V and J ends were trimmed by 0 bases and 4 bases, with 9 bases remaining between them.

The sample holds a few counts of this clonotype. This rearrangement joins TRBV12-3 or TRBV12-4 to TRBJ1-2; 7 bases align to TRBD1. Losses at the gene ends were 2 bases for V and 7 bases for J; bases not matched to a gene: 1. This CDR3 comprises 12 residues. CDR3 protein: CASSLRTGGYTF. The DNA of the CDR3 is TGTGCCAGCAGTTTACGGACAGGTGGCTACACCTTC.

This clonotype was found a few times. This chain joins TRBV12-3 or TRBV12-4 and TRBJ2-2; no reliable D call. The CDR3 is 14 residues long. V was clipped by 2 bases and J by 0 bases, with 4 bases between them. CDR3 loop: CASSLTTNTGELFF. CDR3 nucleotide sequence: TGTGCCAGCAGTTTAACTACGAACACCGGGGAGCTGTTTTTT.

This clonotype was counted many times. The genes are TRBV12-3 or TRBV12-4 and TRBJ2-1, with a tentative D call TRBD1 (6 bases). Trimming left V 7 bases short and J 4 bases short, with 23 bases between. The CDR3 length is 17 residues. CDR3 residues: CASNRGMGLGQYNEQFF. The CDR3 DNA follows: TGTGCCAGCAATAGGGGAATGGGGCTGGGACAATACAATGAGCAGTTCTTC.

The sample holds a few counts of this clonotype. This chain connects TRBV20-1 to TRBJ2-2; TRBD1 matches 8 bases. V lost 0 bases, J lost 5 bases, and 8 bases stayed unmatched. The CDR3 loop spans 16 amino acids. Germline V lookup: CDR1 DFQATT, CDR2 SNEGSKA (reference sequence). The CDR3 sequence is CSARDVGRGLTGELFF. In nucleotides, the CDR3 is TGCAGTGCTAGAGATGTAGGCAGGGGGCTAACCGGGGAGCTGTTTTTT.